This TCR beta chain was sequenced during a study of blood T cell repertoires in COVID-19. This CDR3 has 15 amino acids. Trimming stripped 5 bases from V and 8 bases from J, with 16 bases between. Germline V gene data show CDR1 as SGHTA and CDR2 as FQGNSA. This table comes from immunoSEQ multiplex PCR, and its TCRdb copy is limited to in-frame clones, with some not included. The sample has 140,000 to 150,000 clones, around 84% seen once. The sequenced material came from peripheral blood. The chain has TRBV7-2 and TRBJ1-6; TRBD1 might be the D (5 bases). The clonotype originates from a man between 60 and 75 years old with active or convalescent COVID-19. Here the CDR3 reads CASSLKWGTDSPLHF. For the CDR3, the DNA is TGTGCCAGCAGCCTCAAGTGGGGGACTGATTCACCCCTCCACTTT.